This T cell receptor (beta chain) was captured by sequencing in a study of CD4 and CD8 cells across lung adenocarcinoma regions. This CDR3 is built from 14 residues. Germline assignment: CDR1 MNHNS and CDR2 SASEGT. This clonotype showed up just a few times. Using its own MiXCR run on the PCR reads, TCRdb lists one record per CDR3 protein. The profile shows 4,900 or so distinct CDR3 sequences, just under 60% of them singletons. The chain employs TRBV6-1 and TRBJ2-1, with D maybe TRBD1 (6 bases). With the DNA end fitting TRBJ2-7 better, the J assignment may be wrong. Sequenced sample: CD4+ T cells from the center of a lung tumor. The clonotype comes from a male donor with lung adenocarcinoma. The CD4 and CD8 labels of this study may be unreliable. CDR3 DNA: TGTGCGGGCAGTGGGGGCGGCGACCAAGATACGCAGTACTTC. It encodes CAGSGGGDQDTQYF.